These 14 T cell receptor beta chains share one sample of origin, sequenced in a study of lymphopenia after photon versus proton radiotherapy. The data were produced by immunoSEQ multiplex PCR, yet TCRdb's version contains in-frame clones alone and is incomplete. There are 15,000 to 20,000 clones in the sample; 70% to 90% occur only once, and under 60% lies in the top ten. Here the sequenced sample was peripheral blood, taken from a patient treated with proton-based radiotherapy. These receptors came from a woman between 55 and 75 years old with cholangiocarcinoma. Some clones in this sample may be carry-over from other donors' samples.

This chain uses TRBV2 with TRBJ1-1; TRBD1 aligns across 7 bases. The CDR3 is 13 residues long. CDR1 is SNHLY, CDR2 FYNNEI, per germline. V lost 8 bases and J lost 3; bases outside the gene matches: 6. The CDR3 protein is CASRNRGDTEAFF. The CDR3 bases are TGTGCCAGCCGCAACAGGGGAGACACTGAAGCTTTCTTT.

The chain couples TRBV7-8 to TRBJ1-5; the D is unclear. The V gene's germline CDR1 is SGHVS and CDR2 FQNEAQ. The ends were cut back, 2 bases at V and 7 bases at J, with 12 bases in the middle. The CDR3 is made up of 14 amino acids. The CDR3 nucleotides read TGTGCCAGCAGCTTATTGGGAGGGAACCAGCCCCAGCATTTT. Protein product: CASSLLGGNQPQHF. The variable domain in full, with the rest retrieved from reference TRBV7-8 and TRBJ1-5, is GAGVSQSPRYKVAKRGQDVALRCDPISGHVSLFWYQQALGQGPEFLTYFQNEAQLDKSGLPSDRFFAERPEGSVSTLKIQRTQQEDSAVYLCASSLLGGNQPQHFGDGTRLSIL.

CDR3 protein: CASSQEDRGGDTQYF. CDR3 nucleotides: TGCGCCAGCAGCCAAGAGGACAGGGGGGGAGATACGCAGTATTTT. The chain joins TRBV4-1 to TRBJ2-3; TRBD1 matches 10 bases. The CDR3 has 15 amino acids. Germline lookup yields CDR1 MGHRA and CDR2 YSYEKL. V shed 0 bases, J shed 5 bases, and the junction held 2 bases outside the gene matches.

This clone was seen just once. V gene TRBV19 combines with J gene TRBJ1-6; a possible D gene is TRBD1 (6 bases). The CDR3 consists of 15 residues. Trimming shortened V by 7 bases and J by 10 bases, and 20 bases separated the two germline ends. The germline V gene encodes CDR1 LNHDA and CDR2 SQIVND (reference sequence). Here the CDR3 reads CASTISVRGVSPLHF. The DNA of the CDR3 is TGTGCCAGTACCATATCGGTCAGGGGTGTCTCACCCCTCCACTTT.

The CDR3, as DNA: TGCAGCGTGACGCAGGGGCCGAACACCGGGGAGCTGTTTTTT. This translates into CSVTQGPNTGELFF. The gene calls are TRBV29-1 and TRBJ2-2; D possibly corresponds to TRBD1 (6 bases). CDR1 and CDR2 from the germline V gene are SQVTM and ANQGSEA. This CDR3 is 14 amino acids long. Trimming removed 6 bases from V and 0 bases from J, with 11 bases in between.

This clone is a singleton in its sample. The chain uses TRBV29-1 and TRBJ1-3; D unresolved. V lost 3 bases and J 4 bases, leaving 7 bases between the germline ends. The germline gives CDR1 SQVTM, CDR2 ANQGSEA. This CDR3 spans 12 amino acids. CDR3 nucleotide sequence: TGCAGCGTTGACTCTTACGGAAACACCATATATTTT. Translated: CSVDSYGNTIYF.

The chain couples TRBV7-8 to TRBJ2-7; tentative D call: TRBD1 (6 bases). Per germline, CDR1 SGHVS and CDR2 FQNEAQ. The V gene lost 4 bases and the J gene lost 1 base, with 11 bases spanning the gap. The CDR3 consists of 14 residues. The CDR3 here is CASSSGTGSYEQYF. For the CDR3, the DNA is TGTGCCAGCAGCTCAGGAACAGGGTCCTACGAGCAGTACTTC.

The count of this clone is one. The chain carries TRBV7-3 and TRBJ1-1; D remains unclear. The CDR3 spans 13 residues. The V end was cut by 1 base, the J end by 0 bases, with 3 bases between. The V gene's germline CDR1 is SGHTA and CDR2 FQGTGA. The CDR3 DNA is TGTGCCAGCAGCTTAAGTCTGAACACTGAAGCTTTCTTT. Translated: CASSLSLNTEAFF.

J is TRBJ2-7 and V is TRBV7-9; D gene ambiguous. Per germline, CDR1 SEHNR and CDR2 FQNEAQ (reference sequence). Trimming left V 5 bases short and J 2 bases short, with 28 bases between. The CDR3 extends over 19 amino acids. The CDR3 bases are TGTGCCAGCAGCACAAACCAAGGCATACAGAGGTACCGAGCCTACGAGCAGTACTTC. Residues: CASSTNQGIQRYRAYEQYF.

The chain links TRBV10-2 to TRBJ2-5; D may be TRBD1 or TRBD2 (5 bases each). V lost 6 bases and J lost 1, with 12 bases in between. In germline, CDR1 is WSHSY, CDR2 SAAADI. This CDR3 comprises 14 residues. For the CDR3, the DNA is TGCGCCAGCAGCTTTGCCGGGACCCAAGAGACCCAGTACTTC. It is translated as CASSFAGTQETQYF.

The rearrangement joins TRBV18 to TRBJ2-2; D is possibly TRBD1 or TRBD2 (5 bases each). Per the germline V gene, CDR1 is KGHSH and CDR2 is LQKENI. V was clipped by 6 bases and J by 6 bases, with 17 bases between them. The CDR3 length is 15 residues. CDR3: CASSLNQRGAGELFF. As DNA, the CDR3 is TGTGCCAGCTCCCTAAATCAGCGAGGGGCCGGGGAGCTGTTTTTT. The full variable domain, in which reference TRBV18 and TRBJ2-2 provide the parts outside the CDR3, is NAGVMQNPRHLVRRRGQEARLRCSPMKGHSHVYWYRQLPEEGLKFMVYLQKENIIDESGMPKERFSAEFPKEGPSILRIQQVVRGDSAAYFCASSLNQRGAGELFFGEGSRLTVL.

The chain has TRBV6-6 and TRBJ2-1, with D tentatively TRBD2 (6 bases). This CDR3 is built from 13 residues. With 2 bases removed from V and 4 bases from J, the gap between germline ends came to 6 bases. Germline lookup yields CDR1 MNHNY and CDR2 SVGAGI (reference sequence). This chain's CDR3 is CASSYGTYNEQFF. DNA for the CDR3: TGTGCCAGCAGTTACGGGACTTACAATGAGCAGTTCTTC.

Details on this clone: A much more abundant neighbour one base away suggests this may be a read error. J is TRBJ2-5 and V is TRBV7-9; D unresolved. Germline V gene data show CDR1 as SEHNR and CDR2 as FQNEAQ (reference sequence). Trimming removed 7 bases from V and 11 bases from J, with 23 bases in between. This CDR3 has 14 amino acids. CDR3 in amino acids: CASTQSGVAYQQYF. In nucleotides, the CDR3 is TGTGCCAGCACCCAGAGTGGGGTTGCCTACCAGCAGTACTTC.

This chain links TRBV5-4 with TRBJ2-6; D unresolved. This CDR3 contains 14 residues. Germline V gives CDR1 SGHNT, CDR2 YYREEE (reference sequence). Trimming removed 1 base at V and 4 bases at J, with 6 bases between. CDR3 region: CASSLSGGANVLTF. CDR3 coding DNA: TGTGCCAGCAGCTTGTCCGGAGGGGCCAACGTCCTGACTTTC.